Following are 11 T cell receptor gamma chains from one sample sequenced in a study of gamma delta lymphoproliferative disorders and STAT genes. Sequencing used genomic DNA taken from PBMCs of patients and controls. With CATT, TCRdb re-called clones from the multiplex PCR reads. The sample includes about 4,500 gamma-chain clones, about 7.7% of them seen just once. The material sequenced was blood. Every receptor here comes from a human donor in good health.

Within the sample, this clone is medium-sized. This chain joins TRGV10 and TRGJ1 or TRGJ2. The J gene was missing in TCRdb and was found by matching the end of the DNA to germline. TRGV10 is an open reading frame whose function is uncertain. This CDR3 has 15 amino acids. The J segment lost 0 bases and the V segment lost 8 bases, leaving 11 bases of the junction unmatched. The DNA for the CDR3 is TGTGCTGCGTGGGATCGTCGACCGAATTATTATAAGAAACTCTTT. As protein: CAAWDRRPNYYKKLF.

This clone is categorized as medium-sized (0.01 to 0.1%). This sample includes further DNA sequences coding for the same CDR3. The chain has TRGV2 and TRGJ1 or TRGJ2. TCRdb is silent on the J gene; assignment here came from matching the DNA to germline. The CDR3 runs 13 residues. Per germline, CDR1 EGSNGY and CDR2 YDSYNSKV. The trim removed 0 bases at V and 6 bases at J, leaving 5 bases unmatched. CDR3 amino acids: CATWDGPCYKKLF. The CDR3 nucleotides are TGTGCCACCTGGGACGGGCCATGTTATAAGAAACTCTTT.

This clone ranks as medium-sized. Here the CDR3 reads CACWIRHLFNYKKLF. CDR3 sequence (DNA): TGTGCCTGCTGGATTAGGCACCTGTTTAATTATAAGAAACTCTTT. This chain connects TRGV11 to TRGJ1 or TRGJ2. TCRdb offers no J gene call, so here the DNA was matched to germline to obtain one. TRGV11 is assigned to the ORF class and has an uncertain function. V gave up 0 bases and J gave up 5 bases; unmatched junction bases: 7. The CDR3 sequence is 15 residues long.

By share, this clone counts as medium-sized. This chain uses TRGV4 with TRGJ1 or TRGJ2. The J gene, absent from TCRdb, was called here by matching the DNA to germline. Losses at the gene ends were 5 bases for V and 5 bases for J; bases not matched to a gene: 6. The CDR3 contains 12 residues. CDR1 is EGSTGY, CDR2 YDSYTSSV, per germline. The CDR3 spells CATWAFDYKKLF. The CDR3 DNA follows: TGTGCCACCTGGGCCTTTGATTATAAGAAACTCTTT.

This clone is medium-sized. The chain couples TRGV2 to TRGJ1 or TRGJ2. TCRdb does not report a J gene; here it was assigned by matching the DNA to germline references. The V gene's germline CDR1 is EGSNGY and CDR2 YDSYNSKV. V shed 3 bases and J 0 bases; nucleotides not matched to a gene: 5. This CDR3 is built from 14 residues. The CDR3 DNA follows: TGTGCCACCTGGGACTCCCCGAATTATTATAAGAAACTCTTT. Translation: CATWDSPNYYKKLF.

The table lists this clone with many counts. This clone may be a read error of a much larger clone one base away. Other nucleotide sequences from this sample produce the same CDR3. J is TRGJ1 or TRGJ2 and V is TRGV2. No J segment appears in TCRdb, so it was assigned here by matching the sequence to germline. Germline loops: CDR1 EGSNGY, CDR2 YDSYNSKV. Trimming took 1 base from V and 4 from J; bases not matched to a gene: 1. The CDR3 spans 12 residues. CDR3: CATWDGYYKKLF. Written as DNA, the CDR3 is TGTGCCACCTGGGACGGATATTATAAGAAACTCTTT.

The DNA of the CDR3 is TGTGCCACCTGGGGCAGGCACAAGAAACTCTTT. It specifies CATWGRHKKLF. The chain combines TRGV5P with TRGJ1 or TRGJ2. The J gene, absent from TCRdb, was called here by matching the DNA to germline. TRGV5P is tagged as a pseudogene. The CDR3 is 11 residues long.

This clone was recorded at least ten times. The CDR3 sequence is CAAWDSRSKKLF. In DNA, the CDR3 is TGTGCTGCGTGGGATTCCCGGAGTAAGAAACTCTTT. This chain links TRGV10 with TRGJ1 or TRGJ2. Germline matching of the DNA provided the J gene here, since TCRdb leaves it blank. TRGV10 is an ORF; its function is uncertain. This CDR3 has 12 amino acids. The V segment lost 8 bases and the J segment 9 bases; nucleotides outside the gene matches: 11.

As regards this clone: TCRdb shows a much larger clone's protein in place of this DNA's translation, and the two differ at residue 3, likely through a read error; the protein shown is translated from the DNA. The CDR3 here is CAAWGPTLPHIIWTTGWFKIF. CDR3 nucleotide sequence: TGTGCCGCCTGGGGCCCAACCTTACCCCATATAATCTGGACCACTGGTTGGTTCAAGATATTT. The chain links TRGV8 to TRGJP1. The J gene is not listed in TCRdb, so it was assigned here from a DNA match to germline. The germline V gene encodes CDR1 VENAVY and CDR2 YDSYNSRV. The CDR3 spans 21 residues.

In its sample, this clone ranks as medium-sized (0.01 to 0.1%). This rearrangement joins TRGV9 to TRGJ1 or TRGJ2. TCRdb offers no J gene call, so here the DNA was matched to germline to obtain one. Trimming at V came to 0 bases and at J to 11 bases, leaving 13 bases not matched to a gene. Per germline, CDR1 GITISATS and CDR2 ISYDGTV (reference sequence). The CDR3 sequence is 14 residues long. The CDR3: CALWEVQSRREKLF. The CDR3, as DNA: TGTGCCTTGTGGGAGGTGCAAAGTCGAAGGGAGAAACTCTTT.

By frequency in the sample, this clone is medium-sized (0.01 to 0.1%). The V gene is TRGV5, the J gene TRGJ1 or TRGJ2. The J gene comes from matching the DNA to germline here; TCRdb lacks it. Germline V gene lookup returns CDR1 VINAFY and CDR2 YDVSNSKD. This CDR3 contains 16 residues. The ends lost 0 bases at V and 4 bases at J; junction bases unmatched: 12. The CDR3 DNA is TGTGCCACCTGGGACAGGCCCCCAACTCCCTATTATAAGAAACTCTTT. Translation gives CATWDRPPTPYYKKLF.